The text below deals with one T cell receptor (beta chain). The data are from a study of post-analysis software for immune sequencing data. Every TCR beta cDNA library bore unique molecular identifiers. TCRdb ran MiXCR on the PCR reads and lists one entry per CDR3 protein. The table lists 600,000 to 700,000 distinct CDR3 sequences, approximately 59% of them singletons, with approximately 10% in the top ten. Sequencing used blood. The source of this sequence is a girl aged 2-10 years with multiple sclerosis.

CDR3 bases: TGTGCTAGTGGTTTGGGGGCCCTGAACACTGAAGCTTTCTTT. It encodes CASGLGALNTEAFF. V gene TRBV12-5 combines with J gene TRBJ1-1; D gene uncertain. Between the trimmed V and J ends, which lost 1 base and 0 bases, there was a span of 6 bases. Germline V gives CDR1 LGHNT, CDR2 FRNRAP. The CDR3 length is 14 residues.